Below, 14 T cell receptor beta chains from the same sample are listed, as sequenced in a study of T-cell memory formation after mild COVID-19. TCRdb analysed the 5' RACE reads with MiXCR anew, one entry per CDR3 protein. This repertoire shows hundreds of thousands of distinct CDR3 sequences, 15% to 20% found once; its top ten account for roughly a fifth. The sequencing input was PBMCs or a T cell subset sorted from them (not recorded which). Receptors originate from a man younger than 30 who had mild COVID-19 (a few samples of this study predate the infection). Cell type and time point are not known.

This clonotype has a handful of counts. The chain employs TRBV4-3 and TRBJ2-2; D remains unclear. The V end lost 4 bases, the J end lost 5 bases, and 11 bases lay between the germline ends. This CDR3 contains 14 residues. The germline V gene has CDR1 LGHNA and CDR2 YSLEER. This CDR3 reads CASSLSVVTGELFF. Here the CDR3 DNA reads TGCGCCAGCAGCCTATCGGTCGTAACCGGGGAGCTGTTTTTT.

This clonotype came up a few times. The chain couples TRBV13 to TRBJ2-5, with 11 bases matching TRBD2. The CDR3 covers 15 residues. Germline CDR1 is PRHDT and CDR2 is FYEKMQ (reference sequence). After removal of 3 bases from V and 5 bases from J, the junction contained 5 bases not matched to a gene. The CDR3 loop reads CASSLLAGGGETQYF. The CDR3 DNA is TGTGCCAGCAGCTTGCTAGCGGGGGGCGGTGAGACCCAGTACTTC.

The chain employs TRBV6-2 or TRBV6-3 and TRBJ1-1; perhaps TRBD1 as D (5 bases). Germline lookup yields CDR1 MNHEY and CDR2 SVGEGT. There are 15 residues in the CDR3. Trimming removed 6 bases from V and 3 bases from J, with 17 bases in between. The CDR3 region is CASSTDYSQDTEAFF. DNA for the CDR3: TGTGCCAGCAGCACCGATTATTCACAGGACACTGAAGCTTTCTTT.

Only a few counts were recorded for this clonotype. The chain carries TRBV12-3 or TRBV12-4 and TRBJ2-5; D uncertain. The V end was cut by 0 bases, the J end by 9 bases, with 5 bases between. The CDR3 contains 11 residues. CDR3 sequence (DNA): TGTGCCAGCAGTTTAGCCCAGGCCCAGTACTTC. Amino acids: CASSLAQAQYF.

This clonotype was detected only a few times. The chain carries TRBV27 and TRBJ2-3; 7 bases line up with TRBD2. Trimming cost V 7 bases and J 0 bases; bases outside gene matches: 13. This CDR3 has 17 residues. Germline-derived CDR1 and CDR2 are MNHEY and SMNVEV (reference sequence). CDR3: CASMNGGIGPSTDTQYF. In DNA form, the CDR3 reads TGTGCCAGCATGAACGGGGGGATCGGGCCTAGCACAGATACGCAGTATTTT.

The chain links TRBV5-6 to TRBJ2-3; maybe TRBD1 (5 bases). V was shortened by 3 bases and J by 0 bases, with 14 bases between the two germline ends. CDR1 and CDR2 from the germline V gene are SGHDT and YYEEEE. CDR3 length equals 16 residues. CDR3 DNA: TGTGCCAGCAGCTCATACCTTCAGGGTAGCACAGATACGCAGTATTTT. Amino acid sequence: CASSSYLQGSTDTQYF.

There are a few counts of this clonotype. The V and J genes are TRBV3-1 and TRBJ2-1, with 12 nucleotides matching TRBD2. The germline V gene encodes CDR1 LGHDT and CDR2 YNNKEL (reference sequence). CDR3 size: 16 residues. V gave up 3 bases and J gave up 10 bases; unmatched junction bases: 10. The CDR3 DNA follows: TGTGCCAGCAGCCACCTTTCGGGACTAGCGGGTGGAGAGCAGTTCTTC. This encodes CASSHLSGLAGGEQFF.

V usage is TRBV12-3 or TRBV12-4 and J usage is TRBJ1-2; D perhaps matches TRBD1 (5 bases). The CDR3 has 13 residues. V was shortened by 6 bases and J by 6 bases, with 14 bases between the two germline ends. The CDR3 bases are TGTGCCAGCAGGGCCACTGGGGCAGATGGCTACACCTTC. Translated: CASRATGADGYTF.

The rearrangement links TRBV4-2 to TRBJ1-1, with D unclear. This CDR3 has 13 residues. V gave up 0 bases and J gave up 2 bases, with 4 bases separating them. Germline V gene data show CDR1 as LGHNA and CDR2 as YNFKEQ. This CDR3 is CASSQDSNTEAFF. Written as DNA, the CDR3 is TGTGCCAGCAGCCAAGACAGTAACACTGAAGCTTTCTTT.

Comment on this clonotype: At one end the junction does not follow the germline gene, possibly because of a read error. CDR3 in amino acids: CDSSARRDYSDTQYF. CDR3 sequence (DNA): TGTGACAGCAGCGCCCGCCGGGACTACTCAGATACGCAGTATTTT. The chain uses TRBV7-8 and TRBJ2-3, with 7 bases identical to TRBD2. The CDR3 is 15 residues long. Germline V gives CDR1 SGHVS, CDR2 FQNEAQ.

This clonotype was recorded a few times. This chain uses TRBV7-9 with TRBJ2-7; possible D gene TRBD2, 5 bases. Germline V CDR1 and CDR2: SEHNR, FQNEAQ (reference sequence). The CDR3 loop spans 13 amino acids. The V end was cut by 5 bases, the J end by 0 bases, with 8 bases between. CDR3 DNA: TGTGCCAGCAGCCCCCGGGGCTCCTACGAGCAGTACGTC. Encoded protein: CASSPRGSYEQYV.

The chain combines TRBV20-1 with TRBJ1-1; the match to TRBD1 covers 9 bases. Trimming took 6 bases from V and 4 from J; bases not matched to a gene: 6. This CDR3 has 13 amino acids. CDR1 is DFQATT, CDR2 SNEGSKA, per germline (reference sequence). Here the CDR3 DNA reads TGCAGTGCGCCAACAGGGGGCCTCACTGAAGCTTTCTTT. It specifies CSAPTGGLTEAFF.

J is TRBJ2-5 and V is TRBV6-5, with TRBD1 identical over 7 bases. V gave up 10 bases and J gave up 4 bases; unmatched junction bases: 6. CDR1 and CDR2 from the germline V gene are MNHEY and SVGAGI. The CDR3 has 12 amino acids. The CDR3 reads CATGGSGETQYF. The CDR3 nucleotides are TGTGCCACAGGGGGTTCAGGAGAGACCCAGTACTTC.

This clonotype turned up a few times. The rearrangement joins TRBV19 to TRBJ2-5; 11 positions match TRBD2. This CDR3 spans 16 amino acids. CDR1 is LNHDA, CDR2 SQIVND, per germline (reference sequence). The trim removed 3 bases at V and 5 bases at J, leaving 8 bases unmatched. Here the CDR3 reads CASSMIAGGLLETQYF. In DNA, the CDR3 is TGTGCCAGTAGTATGATAGCGGGGGGGCTCCTGGAGACCCAGTACTTC.